This is a list of T cell receptor beta chains from one sample in a study of control samples from healthy donors and cancer patients. The method was immunoSEQ multiplex PCR; TCRdb's version includes in-frame clones alone and lacks a portion of them. The sample holds some 150,000 clones, 75% to 90% seen once. Sample: blood. The receptors derive from a man younger than 45 in good health. CDR3s include the opening cysteine and the closing phenylalanine or tryptophan. The order of the fields is V gene, D gene, J gene, clone size, CDR3 DNA, CDR3 protein. The D gene is left open where the match is weak. For some rows the clone size is stated as once, few or many, or as a class when expanded; others skip it.

V: TRBV7-9; D: TRBD2; J: TRBJ2-3; size: .; DNA: TGTGCCAGCAGCGAGGGATCTAGCGGGATAGTTCGCACAGATACGCAGTATTTT; CDR3: CASSEGSSGIVRTDTQYF
V: TRBV27; D: .; J: TRBJ1-5; size: .; DNA: TGTGCCAGCAGTTTTTCAGGGGCTAATCAGCCCCAGCATTTT; CDR3: CASSFSGANQPQHF
V: TRBV7-9; D: .; J: TRBJ1-3; size: .; DNA: TGTGCCAGCAGCTTCGGCAAATCTGGAAACACCATATATTTT; CDR3: CASSFGKSGNTIYF
V: TRBV2; D: .; J: TRBJ1-2; size: .; DNA: TGTGCCAGCAGTCCCGGACAAACCTATGGCTACACCTTC; CDR3: CASSPGQTYGYTF
V: TRBV2; D: .; J: TRBJ1-5; size: .; DNA: TGTGCCAGCAGTGAAGGGCAGGCAAATCAGCCCCAGCATTTT; CDR3: CASSEGQANQPQHF
V: TRBV11-3; D: .; J: TRBJ1-1; size: .; DNA: TGTGCCAGCAGCCCACAGGGAGGCACTGAAGCTTTCTTT; CDR3: CASSPQGGTEAFF
V: TRBV19; D: .; J: TRBJ1-6; size: .; DNA: TGTGCCAGTAGTGGGGGTGTTCGCAATTCACCCCTCCACTTT; CDR3: CASSGGVRNSPLHF
V: TRBV5-4; D: .; J: TRBJ1-1; size: .; DNA: TGTGCCAGCAGCCTCCCCGAGAGAGGGGCTTTCTTT; CDR3: CASSLPERGAFF
V: TRBV2; D: .; J: TRBJ2-6; size: .; DNA: TGTGCCAGCAGCCCCGGGTCAGCCATCTCTGGGGCCAACGTCCTGACTTTC; CDR3: CASSPGSAISGANVLTF
V: TRBV4-3; D: TRBD1; J: TRBJ1-2; size: .; DNA: TGCGCCAGCAGCCAAGAGACAGGGGTGGGCTACACCTTC; CDR3: CASSQETGVGYTF
V: TRBV24-1; D: .; J: TRBJ1-5; size: .; DNA: TGTGCCACCAGTGATGCGGACGGCGATCAGCCCCAGCATTTT; CDR3: CATSDADGDQPQHF
V: TRBV7-9; D: .; J: TRBJ1-4; size: .; DNA: TGTGCCAGCAGCTTAGGGGCGCGGGGTAATGAAAAACTGTTTTTT; CDR3: CASSLGARGNEKLFF
V: TRBV20-1; D: .; J: TRBJ2-2; size: .; DNA: TGCAGTGCTAGGCGAACCGGGGAGCTGTTTTTT; CDR3: CSARRTGELFF
V: TRBV28; D: .; J: TRBJ1-2; size: .; DNA: TGTGCCAGCACCTTAGGAGGGTTTTTTAGCTACACCTTC; CDR3: CASTLGGFFSYTF
V: TRBV24-1; D: .; J: TRBJ1-5; size: .; DNA: TGTGCCACCAGTGGCGGGGCAGGCAATCAGCCCCAGCATTTT; CDR3: CATSGGAGNQPQHF
V: TRBV7-2; D: TRBD2; J: TRBJ2-3; size: .; DNA: TGTGCCAGCAGCTCCCGACTAGCGGGGGGCATAGATACGCAGTATTTT; CDR3: CASSSRLAGGIDTQYF
V: TRBV6-5; D: .; J: TRBJ2-7; size: .; DNA: TGTGCCAGCAGTTACCTCCCAGGTGGATACGAGCAGTACTTC; CDR3: CASSYLPGGYEQYF
V: TRBV2; D: .; J: TRBJ1-1; size: .; DNA: TGTGCCAGCATCCTGGAAGGGAACACTGAAGCTTTCTTT; CDR3: CASILEGNTEAFF
V: TRBV7-3; D: .; J: TRBJ2-3; size: .; DNA: TGTGCCAGCAGCTTGTTGTCGAATACAGATACGCAGTATTTT; CDR3: CASSLLSNTDTQYF
V: TRBV23-1; D: .; J: TRBJ1-2; size: .; DNA: TGCGCCAGCATACCTACGGGGGCGGGACGAACCTATGGCTACACCTTC; CDR3: CASIPTGAGRTYGYTF
V: TRBV9; D: TRBD2; J: TRBJ2-3; size: .; DNA: TGTGCCAGCAGCGTAGCTGGGACTAGCGGGCGCACAGATACGCAGTATTTT; CDR3: CASSVAGTSGRTDTQYF
V: TRBV19; D: .; J: TRBJ2-5; size: .; DNA: TGTGCCAGTAGTGATCGGACAGTACAAGAGACCCAGTACTTC; CDR3: CASSDRTVQETQYF
V: TRBV19; D: .; J: TRBJ1-5; size: .; DNA: TGTGCCAGTAGTACCCGAACAGGGCCCCATCAGCCCCAGCATTTT; CDR3: CASSTRTGPHQPQHF
V: TRBV11-3; D: .; J: TRBJ1-2; size: .; DNA: TGTGCCAGCAGCTCCCGTTCCCCATCGAGCGTATACCCGGTGGGCTACACCTTC; CDR3: CASSSRSPSSVYPVGYTF
V: TRBV7-2; D: TRBD1; J: TRBJ2-1; size: .; DNA: TGTGCCAGCAGCTCTGGGACAGGGTCCTACAATGAGCAGTTCTTC; CDR3: CASSSGTGSYNEQFF
V: TRBV7-2; D: TRBD1; J: TRBJ2-2; size: .; DNA: TGTGCCAGCAGCCCCCGCCCGACCGGACAGGGGAACACCGGGGAGCTGTTTTTT; CDR3: CASSPRPTGQGNTGELFF
V: TRBV15; D: TRBD2; J: TRBJ2-1; size: .; DNA: TGTGCCACGGGAGCTAGCGGGGGCTACAATGAGCAGTTCTTC; CDR3: CATGASGGYNEQFF
V: TRBV24-1; D: TRBD1; J: TRBJ1-1; size: few; DNA: TGTGCCACCAGTGATTCGCGACAGGGGGGCACTGAAGCTTTCTTT; CDR3: CATSDSRQGGTEAFF
V: TRBV2; D: .; J: TRBJ2-6; size: .; DNA: TGTGCCAGCATAAAAAGCTCTGGGGCCAACGTCCTGACTTTC; CDR3: CASIKSSGANVLTF
V: TRBV7-6; D: .; J: TRBJ2-7; size: .; DNA: TGTGCCAGCAGCTTCCGGGATAGCGGCGAGACCGAGCAGTACTTC; CDR3: CASSFRDSGETEQYF
V: TRBV4-1; D: TRBD2; J: TRBJ2-1; size: .; DNA: TGCGCCAGCAGCCAAGGGGTAGCGGGAGGGCGCTCCTACAATGAGCAGTTCTTC; CDR3: CASSQGVAGGRSYNEQFF
V: TRBV5-6; D: .; J: TRBJ1-5; size: .; DNA: TGTGCCAGCAGCTTGCTGGGTGGTCGGCCCCAGCATTTT; CDR3: CASSLLGGRPQHF
V: TRBV12-3/TRBV12-4; D: .; J: TRBJ2-5; size: .; DNA: TGTGCCAGCAGTCCCATCCCTTTCCAGCCCCAGTACTTC; CDR3: CASSPIPFQPQYF
V: TRBV6-2/TRBV6-3; D: .; J: TRBJ2-3; size: .; DNA: TGTGCCAGCAGTTCAACCGGACGCGTTACCCAGACCACTAGCACAGATACGCAGTATTTT; CDR3: CASSSTGRVTQTTSTDTQYF
V: TRBV6-4; D: .; J: TRBJ2-2; size: many; DNA: TGTGCCAGCAGTGTTGACAACACCGGGGAGCTGTTTTTT; CDR3: CASSVDNTGELFF
V: TRBV5-1; D: .; J: TRBJ1-6; size: .; DNA: TGCGCCAGCAGCTCCGAGGAAGGGAATTCACCCCTCCACTTT; CDR3: CASSSEEGNSPLHF
V: TRBV10-2; D: .; J: TRBJ2-1; size: .; DNA: TGCGCCAGCAGTGACCGGCAGAGAATCTACAATGAGCAGTTCTTC; CDR3: CASSDRQRIYNEQFF
V: TRBV12-3/TRBV12-4; D: TRBD2; J: TRBJ2-5; size: .; DNA: TGTGCCAGCAGCCCGGGGGGGTCAGGGGCCCAGTACTTC; CDR3: CASSPGGSGAQYF
V: TRBV28; D: TRBD1; J: TRBJ1-6; size: .; DNA: TGTGCCAGCAGTACACCGGGACAGGGGACTAATTCACCCCTCCACTTT; CDR3: CASSTPGQGTNSPLHF
V: TRBV12-3/TRBV12-4; D: .; J: TRBJ1-5; size: .; DNA: TGTGCCAGCAGCAGCGAAAGCAATCAGCCCCAGCATTTT; CDR3: CASSSESNQPQHF
V: TRBV5-1; D: .; J: TRBJ2-3; size: .; DNA: TGCGCCAGCAGCCCCAACGGAGGGGTTGGCACAGATACGCAGTATTTT; CDR3: CASSPNGGVGTDTQYF
V: TRBV7-9; D: TRBD2; J: TRBJ2-1; size: .; DNA: TGTGCCAGCAGCTCACCCCTAGCGGGGGACGAGCAGTTCTTC; CDR3: CASSSPLAGDEQFF
V: TRBV7-9; D: .; J: TRBJ2-1; size: .; DNA: TGTGCCAGCAGCATCCGACAGGACGCCTACAATGAGCAGTTCTTC; CDR3: CASSIRQDAYNEQFF
V: TRBV24-1; D: .; J: TRBJ2-3; size: .; DNA: TGTGCCACCAGTGATGTGGGGGTGGCGACAGATACGCAGTATTTT; CDR3: CATSDVGVATDTQYF
V: TRBV6-2/TRBV6-3; D: TRBD1; J: TRBJ1-5; size: .; DNA: TGTGCCAGCAGTTACAATGGACAGGGGAGCAATCAGCCCCAGCATTTT; CDR3: CASSYNGQGSNQPQHF
V: TRBV5-6; D: .; J: TRBJ1-2; size: few; DNA: TGTGCCAGCAGCTCAGGACCCGACTATGGCTACACCTTC; CDR3: CASSSGPDYGYTF
V: TRBV3-1/TRBV3-2; D: .; J: TRBJ2-5; size: .; DNA: TGTGCCAGCAGCCAAGATGTAAGGGTCTGGGAGACCCAGTACTTC; CDR3: CASSQDVRVWETQYF
V: TRBV5-4; D: .; J: TRBJ2-7; size: .; DNA: TGTGCCAGCAGCTTTCCACCGCAGTACGAGCAGTACTTC; CDR3: CASSFPPQYEQYF
V: TRBV5-1; D: TRBD1; J: TRBJ2-7; size: .; DNA: TGCGCCAGCAGCGTCCGGGACAGAGCCTACGAGCAGTACTTC; CDR3: CASSVRDRAYEQYF
V: TRBV11-3; D: .; J: TRBJ1-4; size: .; DNA: TGTGCCAGCAGCTCCAAAGATGCAACTAATGAAAAACTGTTTTTT; CDR3: CASSSKDATNEKLFF
V: TRBV12-3/TRBV12-4; D: .; J: TRBJ2-7; size: .; DNA: TGTGCCAGCAGTGTCCCCGGCGGCGAGCAGTACTTC; CDR3: CASSVPGGEQYF
V: TRBV7-6; D: .; J: TRBJ2-3; size: .; DNA: TGTGCCAGCAGTTCCCTTTCCGACAGTTCCAGCACAGATACGCAGTATTTT; CDR3: CASSSLSDSSSTDTQYF
V: TRBV10-3; D: .; J: TRBJ2-1; size: .; DNA: TGTGCCATCAGTGATATTCGGCCAGGGTCGTACGAAAACAATGAGCAGTTCTTC; CDR3: CAISDIRPGSYENNEQFF